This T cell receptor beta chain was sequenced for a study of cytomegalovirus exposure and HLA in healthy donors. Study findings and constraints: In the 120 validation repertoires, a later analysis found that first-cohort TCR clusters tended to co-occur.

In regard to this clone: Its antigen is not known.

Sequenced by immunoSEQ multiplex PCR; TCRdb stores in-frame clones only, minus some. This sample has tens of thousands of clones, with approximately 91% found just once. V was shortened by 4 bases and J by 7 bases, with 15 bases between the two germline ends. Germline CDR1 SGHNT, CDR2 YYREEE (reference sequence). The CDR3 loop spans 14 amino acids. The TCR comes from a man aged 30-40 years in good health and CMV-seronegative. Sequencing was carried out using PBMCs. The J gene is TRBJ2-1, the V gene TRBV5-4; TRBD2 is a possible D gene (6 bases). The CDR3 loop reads CASSPVSSGNEQFF. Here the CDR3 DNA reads TGTGCCAGCAGCCCGGTGTCGAGCGGGAATGAGCAGTTCTTC.